Ten or more counts support the clone carrying this T cell receptor (beta chain). Germline V gives CDR1 GTSNPN, CDR2 SVGIG (reference sequence). CDR3 length equals 14 residues. Between the trimmed V and J ends, which lost 3 bases and 0 bases, there was a span of 11 bases. The sample belongs to a study of human T cells and chemical hapten exposure. TCRdb re-analysed the RACE reads in MiXCR, keeping a single row per CDR3 protein. The data hold about 40,000 distinct CDR3 sequences, with roughly a tenth observed a single time. Noted time point: pre-sensitization, week 0. Treatment given: therapeutic diphenylcyclopropenone sensitization with weekly scalp DPC. It was unfractionated whole blood from which total RNA was extracted.

The receptor comes from a man between 25 and 39 years old with alopecia areata. Some clones in this sample may be carry-over from other donors' samples. Sample: whole blood, taken in connection with sensitization to the hapten diphenylcyclopropenone (DPC). The V and J genes are TRBV30 and TRBJ1-1, with D unresolved. CDR3 loop: CAWSLGGMNTEAFF. The CDR3 region has the DNA TGTGCCTGGAGCTTGGGTGGGATGAACACTGAAGCTTTCTTT.